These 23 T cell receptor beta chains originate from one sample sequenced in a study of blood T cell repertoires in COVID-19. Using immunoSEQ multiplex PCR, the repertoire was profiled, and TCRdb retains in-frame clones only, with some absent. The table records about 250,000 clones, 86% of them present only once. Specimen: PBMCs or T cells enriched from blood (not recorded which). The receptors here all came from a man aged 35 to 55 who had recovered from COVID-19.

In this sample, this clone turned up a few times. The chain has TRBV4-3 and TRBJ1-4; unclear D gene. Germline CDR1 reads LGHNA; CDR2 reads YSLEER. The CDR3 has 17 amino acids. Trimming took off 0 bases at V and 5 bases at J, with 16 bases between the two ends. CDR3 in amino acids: CASSQEWAGLQNEKLFF. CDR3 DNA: TGCGCCAGCAGCCAAGAGTGGGCAGGCCTGCAAAATGAAAAACTGTTTTTT.

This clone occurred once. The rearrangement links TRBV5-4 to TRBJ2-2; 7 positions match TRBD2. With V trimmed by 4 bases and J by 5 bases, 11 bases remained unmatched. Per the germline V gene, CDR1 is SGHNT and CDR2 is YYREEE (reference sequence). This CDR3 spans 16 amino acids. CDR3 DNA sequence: TGTGCCAGCAGCCTAGACCTGACTAGCCCAACCGGGGAGCTGTTTTTT. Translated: CASSLDLTSPTGELFF.

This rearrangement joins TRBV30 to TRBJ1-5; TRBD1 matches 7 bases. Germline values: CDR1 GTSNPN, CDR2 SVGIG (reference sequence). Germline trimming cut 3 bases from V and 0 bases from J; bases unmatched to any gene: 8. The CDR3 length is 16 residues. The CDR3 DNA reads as TGTGCCTGGAGCCTTACCGACAGGGATAGCAATCAGCCCCAGCATTTT. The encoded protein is CAWSLTDRDSNQPQHF. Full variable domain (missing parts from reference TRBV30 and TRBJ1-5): SQTIHQWPATLVQPVGSPLSLECTVEGTSNPNLYWYRQAAGRGLQLLFYSVGIGQISSEVPQNLSASRPQDRQFILSSKKLLLSDSGFYLCAWSLTDRDSNQPQHFGDGTRLSIL.

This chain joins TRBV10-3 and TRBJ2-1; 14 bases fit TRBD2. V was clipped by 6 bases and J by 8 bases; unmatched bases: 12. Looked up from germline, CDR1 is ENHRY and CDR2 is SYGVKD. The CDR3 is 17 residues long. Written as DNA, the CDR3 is TGTGCCATCAGACCGGGACTAGCGGGGGCCTACTCGGATGAGCAGTTCTTC. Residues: CAIRPGLAGAYSDEQFF.

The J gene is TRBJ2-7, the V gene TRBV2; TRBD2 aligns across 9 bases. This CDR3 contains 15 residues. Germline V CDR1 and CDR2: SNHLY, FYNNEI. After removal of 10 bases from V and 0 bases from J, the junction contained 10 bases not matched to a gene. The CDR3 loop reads CATASSGSYSYEQYF. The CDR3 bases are TGTGCCACCGCGAGTAGCGGGAGTTACTCCTACGAGCAGTACTTC.

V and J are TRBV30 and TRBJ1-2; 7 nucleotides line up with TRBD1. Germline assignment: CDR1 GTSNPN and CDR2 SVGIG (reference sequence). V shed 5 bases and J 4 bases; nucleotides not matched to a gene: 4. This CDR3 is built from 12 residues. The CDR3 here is CAWDYRGYGYTF. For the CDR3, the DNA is TGTGCCTGGGATTACAGGGGCTATGGCTACACCTTC. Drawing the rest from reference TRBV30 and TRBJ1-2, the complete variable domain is SQTIHQWPATLVQPVGSPLSLECTVEGTSNPNLYWYRQAAGRGLQLLFYSVGIGQISSEVPQNLSASRPQDRQFILSSKKLLLSDSGFYLCAWDYRGYGYTFGSGTRLTVV.

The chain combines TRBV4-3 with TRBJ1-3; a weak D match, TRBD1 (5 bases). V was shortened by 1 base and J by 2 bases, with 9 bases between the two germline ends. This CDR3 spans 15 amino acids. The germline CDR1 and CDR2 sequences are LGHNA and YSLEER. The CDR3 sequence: CASSQAGYAGNTIYF. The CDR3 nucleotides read TGCGCCAGCAGCCAAGCAGGGTACGCTGGAAACACCATATATTTT.

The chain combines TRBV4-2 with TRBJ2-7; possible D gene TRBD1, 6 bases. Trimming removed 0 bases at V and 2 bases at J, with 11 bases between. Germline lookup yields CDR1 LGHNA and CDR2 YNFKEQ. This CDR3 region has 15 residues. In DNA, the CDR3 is TGTGCCAGCAGCCAAGAGAGGACAGCTCCCTACGAGCAGTACTTC. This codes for CASSQERTAPYEQYF.

The CDR3 DNA reads as TGTGCCAGCAGTGACTCGTCCCCGTTTCTACCCTTTTTCTTCACCGGGGAGCTGTTTTTT. Translated, it gives CASSDSSPFLPFFFTGELFF. The rearrangement uses TRBV6-4 and TRBJ2-2; D remains ambiguous. The CDR3 spans 20 residues. V shed 0 bases and J shed 4 bases, with 24 bases lying between them. CDR1 and CDR2 (germline): MRHNA, SNTAGT.

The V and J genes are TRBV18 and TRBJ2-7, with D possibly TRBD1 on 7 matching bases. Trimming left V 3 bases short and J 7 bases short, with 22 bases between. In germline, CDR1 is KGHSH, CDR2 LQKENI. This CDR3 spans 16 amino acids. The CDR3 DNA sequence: TGTGCCAGCTCACCCTTTAGACAGGGAGGTTCGGGGGAGCAGTACTTC. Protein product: CASSPFRQGGSGEQYF.

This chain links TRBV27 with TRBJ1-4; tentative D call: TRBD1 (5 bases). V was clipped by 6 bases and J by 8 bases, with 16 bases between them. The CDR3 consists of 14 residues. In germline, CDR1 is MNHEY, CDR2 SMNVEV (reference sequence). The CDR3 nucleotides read TGTGCCAGCAGGGGGCAGATGGATTGGGAAAAACTGTTTTTT. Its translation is CASRGQMDWEKLFF.

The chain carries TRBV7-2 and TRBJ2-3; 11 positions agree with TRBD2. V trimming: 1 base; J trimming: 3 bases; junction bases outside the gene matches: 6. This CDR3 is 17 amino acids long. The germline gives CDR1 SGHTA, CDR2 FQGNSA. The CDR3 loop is CASSLVSGRAETDTQYF. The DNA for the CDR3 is TGTGCCAGCAGCTTAGTTAGCGGGAGGGCCGAGACAGATACGCAGTATTTT.

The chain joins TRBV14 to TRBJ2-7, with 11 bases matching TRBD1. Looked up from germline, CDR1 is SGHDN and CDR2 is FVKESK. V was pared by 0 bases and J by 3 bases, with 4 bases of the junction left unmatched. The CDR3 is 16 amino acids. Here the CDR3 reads CASSQDRTGGVYEQYF. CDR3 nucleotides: TGTGCCAGCAGCCAAGATCGGACAGGGGGCGTCTACGAGCAGTACTTC.

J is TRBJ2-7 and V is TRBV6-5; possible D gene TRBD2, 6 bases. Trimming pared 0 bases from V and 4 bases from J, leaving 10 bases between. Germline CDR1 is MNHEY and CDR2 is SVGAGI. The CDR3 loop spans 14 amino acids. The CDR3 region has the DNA TGTGCCAGCAGTTACTCTGGAGGGGAGTACGAGCAGTACTTC. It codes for CASSYSGGEYEQYF.

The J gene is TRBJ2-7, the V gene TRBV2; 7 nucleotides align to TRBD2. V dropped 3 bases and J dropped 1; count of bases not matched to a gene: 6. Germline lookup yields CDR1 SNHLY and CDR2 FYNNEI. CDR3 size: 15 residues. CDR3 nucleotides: TGTGCCAGCAGTGACTCTAGCGGAGTGTCCTACGAGCAGTACTTC. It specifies CASSDSSGVSYEQYF.

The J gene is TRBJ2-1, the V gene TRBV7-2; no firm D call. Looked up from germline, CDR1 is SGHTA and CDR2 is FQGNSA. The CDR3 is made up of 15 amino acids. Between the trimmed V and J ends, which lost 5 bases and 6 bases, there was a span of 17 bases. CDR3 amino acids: CASSPGVYGPNEQFF. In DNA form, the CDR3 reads TGTGCCAGCAGCCCCGGAGTATACGGTCCCAATGAGCAGTTCTTC. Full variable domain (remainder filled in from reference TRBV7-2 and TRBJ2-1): GAGVSQSPSNKVTEKGKDVELRCDPISGHTALYWYRQSLGQGLEFLIYFQGNSAPDKSGLPSDRFSAERTGGSVSTLTIQRTQQEDSAVYLCASSPGVYGPNEQFFGPGTRLTVL.

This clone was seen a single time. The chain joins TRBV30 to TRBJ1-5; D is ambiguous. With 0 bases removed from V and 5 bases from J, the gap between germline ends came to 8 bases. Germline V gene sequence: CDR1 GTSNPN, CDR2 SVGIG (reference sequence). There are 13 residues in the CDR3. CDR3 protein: CAWSVLSDQPQHF. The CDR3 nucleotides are TGTGCCTGGAGTGTACTATCCGATCAGCCCCAGCATTTT.

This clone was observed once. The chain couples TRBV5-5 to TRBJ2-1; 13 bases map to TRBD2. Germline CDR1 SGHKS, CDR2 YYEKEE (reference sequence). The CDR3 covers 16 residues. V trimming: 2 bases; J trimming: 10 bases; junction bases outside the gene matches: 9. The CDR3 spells CASSLGLAGVEGEQFF. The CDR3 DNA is TGTGCCAGCAGCTTAGGACTAGCGGGAGTCGAGGGCGAGCAGTTCTTC.

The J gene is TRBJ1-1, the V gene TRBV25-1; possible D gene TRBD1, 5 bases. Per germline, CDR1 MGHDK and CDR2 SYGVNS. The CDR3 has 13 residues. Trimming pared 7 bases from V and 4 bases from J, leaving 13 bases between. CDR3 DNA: TGTGCCAGCACTCCGGGGGTCGTCACTGAAGCTTTCTTT. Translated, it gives CASTPGVVTEAFF.

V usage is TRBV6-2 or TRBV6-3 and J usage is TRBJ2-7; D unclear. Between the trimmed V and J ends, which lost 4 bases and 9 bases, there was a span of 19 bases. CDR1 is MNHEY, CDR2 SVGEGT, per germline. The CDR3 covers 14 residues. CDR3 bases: TGTGCCAGCAGTTCTCCGGTCTCTCCTCCCGGGCAGTACTTC. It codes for CASSSPVSPPGQYF.

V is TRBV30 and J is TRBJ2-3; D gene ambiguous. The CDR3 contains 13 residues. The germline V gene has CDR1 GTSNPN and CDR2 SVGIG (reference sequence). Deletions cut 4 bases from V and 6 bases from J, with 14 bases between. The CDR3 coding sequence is TGTGCCTGGAACCGCGGTATCCAGGATACGCAGTATTTT. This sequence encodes CAWNRGIQDTQYF. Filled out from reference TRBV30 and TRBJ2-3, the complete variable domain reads SQTIHQWPATLVQPVGSPLSLECTVEGTSNPNLYWYRQAAGRGLQLLFYSVGIGQISSEVPQNLSASRPQDRQFILSSKKLLLSDSGFYLCAWNRGIQDTQYFGPGTRLTVL.

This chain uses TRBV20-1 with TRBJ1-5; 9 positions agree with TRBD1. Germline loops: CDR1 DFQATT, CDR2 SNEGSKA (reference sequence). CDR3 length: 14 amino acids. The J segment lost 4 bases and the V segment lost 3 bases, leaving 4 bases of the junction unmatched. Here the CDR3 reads CSASVGTGNQPQHF. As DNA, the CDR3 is TGCAGTGCTAGTGTGGGGACAGGGAATCAGCCCCAGCATTTT.

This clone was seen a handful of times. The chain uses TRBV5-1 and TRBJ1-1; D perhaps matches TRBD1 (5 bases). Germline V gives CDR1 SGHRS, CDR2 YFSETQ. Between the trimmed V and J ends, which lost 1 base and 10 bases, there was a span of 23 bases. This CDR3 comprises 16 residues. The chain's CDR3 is CASSLTGDLTSSRAFF. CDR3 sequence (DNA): TGCGCCAGCAGCTTGACGGGGGACCTCACCTCCTCTAGAGCTTTCTTT.